The subject of this entry is one T cell receptor (beta chain). This CDR3 has 15 amino acids. V was clipped by 4 bases and J by 8 bases, with 18 bases between them. Germline assignment: CDR1 SGHTS and CDR2 YDEGEE. Method: immunoSEQ multiplex PCR; TCRdb's copy keeps in-frame clones and lacks some. This sample yields roughly 110,000 clones, of which about 90% are seen a single time; 1.6% belongs to the top ten. The data stem from a study of T cell changes during pregnancy in multiple sclerosis. The source of this sequence is a female donor with multiple sclerosis, enrolled in a pregnancy study. This material consisted of peripheral blood, taken before pregnancy. The chain links TRBV5-8 to TRBJ1-4; D call uncertain. CDR3 in DNA: TGTGCCAGCAGCCGCCACTCGCGGGGAGGAGAAAAACTGTTTTTT. It yields the protein CASSRHSRGGEKLFF.